Shown below are 18 T cell receptor beta chains from a single sample sequenced in a study of cytomegalovirus exposure and HLA in healthy donors. This PCR relied on a set of 60 Vbeta primers and 13 Jbeta primers. Here immunoSEQ multiplex PCR was the method, and the copy in TCRdb shows in-frame clones only, minus some. The data show over 150,000 clones, 80% seen once. The sample was PBMCs. The receptors stem from a woman in her 50s in good health and CMV-seronegative.

The chain carries TRBV7-2 and TRBJ2-1, with 7 bases fitting TRBD1. Germline values: CDR1 SGHTA, CDR2 FQGNSA. This CDR3 is built from 15 residues. Losses at the gene ends were 5 bases for V and 2 bases for J; bases not matched to a gene: 6. The CDR3 coding sequence is TGTGCCAGCAGCACGGGACAGATCGCCTACAATGAGCAGTTCTTC. Encoded protein: CASSTGQIAYNEQFF.

This chain uses TRBV6-1 with TRBJ1-1; 7 bases agree with TRBD1. Looked up from germline, CDR1 is MNHNS and CDR2 is SASEGT. V was pared by 6 bases and J by 9 bases, with 13 bases of the junction left unmatched. The CDR3 sequence is 14 residues long. The CDR3 reads CASRALQGPAKAFF. Written as DNA, the CDR3 is TGTGCCAGCAGGGCCCTACAGGGGCCGGCTAAAGCTTTCTTT.

V gene TRBV18 combines with J gene TRBJ2-7; 9 bases align to TRBD1. The length of the CDR3 is 13 residues. In germline, CDR1 is KGHSH, CDR2 LQKENI. Unmatched junction bases numbered 4, after V lost 5 bases and J lost 5 bases. DNA for the CDR3: TGTGCCAGCTCAGAACAGGGGGCCCACGAGCAGTACTTC. This encodes CASSEQGAHEQYF.

V gene TRBV11-2 combines with J gene TRBJ2-7; 13 positions agree with TRBD2. CDR3 length: 15 residues. J was trimmed by 4 bases and V by 6 bases; bases with no gene match: 6. The V gene's germline CDR1 is SGHAT and CDR2 FQNNGV. The CDR3 reads CASRRLAGGGYEQYF. The CDR3 DNA reads as TGTGCCAGCAGAAGACTAGCGGGAGGAGGTTACGAGCAGTACTTC.

The chain recombines TRBV9 with TRBJ2-7, with 8 bases that match TRBD1. This CDR3 is 15 amino acids long. The V gene's germline CDR1 is SGDLS and CDR2 YYNGEE. V shed 3 bases, J shed 0 bases, and the junction held 5 bases outside the gene matches. CDR3: CASSATGGSSYEQYF. CDR3 bases: TGTGCCAGCAGCGCAACAGGGGGTTCCTCCTACGAGCAGTACTTC.

This chain joins TRBV28 and TRBJ1-2, with TRBD1 matching over 7 bases. The V segment lost 2 bases and the J segment 7 bases; nucleotides outside the gene matches: 10. Germline CDR1 MDHEN, CDR2 SYDVKM. The CDR3 sequence is 15 residues long. The CDR3 protein is CASSLAPEGGSGYTF. DNA for the CDR3: TGTGCCAGCAGTTTAGCCCCGGAAGGGGGCAGTGGCTACACCTTC.

This clone was seen more than once but under ten times. V is TRBV9 and J is TRBJ2-2; maybe TRBD2 (7 bases). The length of the CDR3 is 16 residues. The germline V gene has CDR1 SGDLS and CDR2 YYNGEE. V was cut by 1 base and J by 2 bases, with 12 bases left in between. CDR3 region: CASSVRGAPNTGELFF. The CDR3 coding sequence is TGTGCCAGCAGCGTACGGGGGGCCCCAAACACCGGGGAGCTGTTTTTT.

This clone was observed a single time. The chain links TRBV4-3 to TRBJ1-5; no clear D. V gave up 1 base and J gave up 5 bases, with 18 bases separating them. CDR3 size: 17 residues. Germline CDR1 reads LGHNA; CDR2 reads YSLEER. The CDR3 reads CASSQVANPGSYQPQHF. As DNA, the CDR3 is TGCGCCAGCAGCCAAGTTGCTAATCCCGGGTCCTATCAGCCCCAGCATTTT.

The chain links TRBV19 to TRBJ1-2; 7 bases agree with TRBD1. Germline trimming cut 3 bases from V and 4 bases from J; bases unmatched to any gene: 8. CDR3 size: 15 residues. Germline-derived CDR1 and CDR2 are LNHDA and SQIVND (reference sequence). This chain's CDR3 is CASSMARGQPYGYTF. In DNA, the CDR3 is TGTGCCAGTAGTATGGCGCGGGGACAGCCCTATGGCTACACCTTC. Based on the CDR3 plus reference TRBV19 and TRBJ1-2, the full variable domain is DGGITQSPKYLFRKEGQNVTLSCEQNLNHDAMYWYRQDPGQGLRLIYYSQIVNDFQKGDIAEGYSVSREKKESFPLTVTSAQKNPTAFYLCASSMARGQPYGYTFGSGTRLTVV.

On this clone: The same CDR3 is also encoded by other DNA sequences in this sample. The J gene is TRBJ1-1, the V gene TRBV27, with no clear D. Per the germline V gene, CDR1 is MNHEY and CDR2 is SMNVEV (reference sequence). The CDR3 totals 13 residues. The germline V and J ends were trimmed by 3 bases and 1 base, with 6 bases remaining between them. The CDR3 sequence is CASSFAGNTEAFF. In DNA form, the CDR3 reads TGTGCCAGCAGTTTTGCCGGGAACACTGAAGCTTTCTTT.

V and J are TRBV7-2 and TRBJ1-2; 7 nucleotides line up with TRBD1. Germline V CDR1 and CDR2: SGHTA, FQGNSA. CDR3 size: 18 residues. V was pared by 4 bases and J by 3 bases, with 17 bases of the junction left unmatched. CDR3 loop: CASSSTTGNGTDHYGYTF. The CDR3 DNA sequence: TGTGCCAGCAGCTCAACTACTGGGAACGGGACAGATCACTATGGCTACACCTTC.

V usage is TRBV5-1 and J usage is TRBJ2-3, with 11 bases matching TRBD2. The CDR3 spans 14 residues. Germline CDR1 SGHRS, CDR2 YFSETQ. Unmatched junction bases numbered 3, after V lost 7 bases and J lost 2 bases. This CDR3 is CASGGLAVTDTQYF. In DNA form, the CDR3 reads TGCGCCAGCGGGGGACTAGCGGTCACAGATACGCAGTATTTT.

The table lists this clone with a count of one. The rearrangement links TRBV18 to TRBJ1-1; D is unclear. The ends were cut back, 3 bases at V and 7 bases at J, with 21 bases in the middle. This CDR3 has 16 residues. Germline CDR1 KGHSH, CDR2 LQKENI. The CDR3 coding sequence is TGTGCCAGCTCACCTTCACTACCCCGGGATTTAGGTGAAGCTTTCTTT. This encodes CASSPSLPRDLGEAFF. The variable domain in full, completed from reference TRBV18 and TRBJ1-1, reads NAGVMQNPRHLVRRRGQEARLRCSPMKGHSHVYWYRQLPEEGLKFMVYLQKENIIDESGMPKERFSAEFPKEGPSILRIQQVVRGDSAAYFCASSPSLPRDLGEAFFGQGTRLTVV.

In DNA, the CDR3 is TGTGCCAGCAGTTTATCAAGGCGGCCCTATAGCAATCAGCCCCAGCATTTT. It specifies CASSLSRRPYSNQPQHF. V gene TRBV28 combines with J gene TRBJ1-5, with unresolved D. The ends were cut back, 1 base at V and 0 bases at J, with 13 bases in the middle. The V gene's germline CDR1 is MDHEN and CDR2 SYDVKM. The CDR3 has 17 residues.

The chain recombines TRBV19 with TRBJ2-5; 7 bases map to TRBD1. This CDR3 is built from 14 residues. From germline, CDR1 is LNHDA and CDR2 SQIVND (reference sequence). Trimming cost V 6 bases and J 5 bases; bases outside gene matches: 9. The CDR3 loop reads CASSGTALGETQYF. As DNA, the CDR3 is TGTGCCAGTAGCGGGACAGCCCTAGGGGAGACCCAGTACTTC.

The chain employs TRBV10-2 and TRBJ1-6; 8 nucleotides agree with TRBD1. V was pared by 3 bases and J by 1 base, with 2 bases of the junction left unmatched. The V gene's germline CDR1 is WSHSY and CDR2 SAAADI. The CDR3 has 16 amino acids. The CDR3 nucleotides are TGCGCCAGCAGTGACACAGGGGGGTCCTATAATTCACCCCTCCACTTT. Translation: CASSDTGGSYNSPLHF.

The chain joins TRBV5-1 to TRBJ2-1, with D possibly matching TRBD1 (6 bases). The CDR3 is 13 residues long. Trimming cost V 4 bases and J 8 bases, with 13 bases left between them. The V gene's germline CDR1 is SGHRS and CDR2 YFSETQ. CDR3 region: CASSVTGSDEQFF. The CDR3 DNA reads TGCGCCAGCAGCGTGACAGGTTCGGATGAGCAGTTCTTC.

The chain uses TRBV4-1 and TRBJ2-5; TRBD2 agrees at 7 bases. With 0 bases clipped from V and 3 bases from J, the junction kept 4 bases outside the gene matches. This CDR3 comprises 15 residues. The germline V gene has CDR1 MGHRA and CDR2 YSYEKL. Here the CDR3 reads CASSQDPAGEETQYF. The CDR3 DNA sequence: TGCGCCAGCAGCCAAGATCCCGCGGGGGAAGAGACCCAGTACTTC.